This is a list of T cell receptor beta chains from one sample in a study of identical twins. Via MiXCR, TCRdb re-called the 5' RACE reads, giving one row per CDR3 protein. The table shows around 1.7 million distinct CDR3 sequences, with around 29% occurring only once. The sample comprised cord blood. These receptors were obtained from a newborn girl in good health. Each CDR3 is given with its conserved first and last residue. The order of the fields is clone size, J gene, V gene, D gene, CDR3 protein, CDR3 DNA. A D gene is named only where the DNA matches it firmly. Not all rows give a size; the values are once, few, many and, for expanded clones, a class.

abundance: .
j_gene: TRBJ2-7
v_gene: TRBV20-1
d_gene: .
CDR3aa: CSARGGLAPVRDEQYF
CDR3nt: TGCAGTGCTAGAGGCGGCCTAGCGCCCGTAAGGGACGAGCAGTACTTC

abundance: .
j_gene: TRBJ1-4
v_gene: TRBV4-2
d_gene: .
CDR3aa: CASSQVYQGPNEKLFF
CDR3nt: TGTGCCAGCAGCCAAGTTTACCAGGGCCCAAATGAAAAACTGTTTTTT

abundance: .
j_gene: TRBJ1-2
v_gene: TRBV6-2/TRBV6-3
d_gene: .
CDR3aa: CASSYARANYGYTF
CDR3nt: TGTGCCAGCAGTTACGCCCGAGCTAACTATGGCTACACCTTC

abundance: few
j_gene: TRBJ2-1
v_gene: TRBV11-2
d_gene: TRBD2
CDR3aa: CASSLMWLAGGNEQFF
CDR3nt: TGTGCCAGCAGTCTCATGTGGCTAGCGGGGGGGAATGAGCAGTTCTTC

abundance: few
j_gene: TRBJ1-4
v_gene: TRBV25-1
d_gene: .
CDR3aa: CASSATSVANEKLFF
CDR3nt: TGTGCCAGCAGTGCCACATCGGTGGCTAATGAAAAACTGTTTTTT

abundance: .
j_gene: TRBJ2-1
v_gene: TRBV21-1
d_gene: .
CDR3aa: CASSPSLAGGSYNEQFF
CDR3nt: TGTGCCAGCAGCCCAAGCCTAGCGGGGGGCTCCTACAATGAGCAGTTCTTC

abundance: many
j_gene: TRBJ2-3
v_gene: TRBV29-1
d_gene: .
CDR3aa: CSVGSDTQYF
CDR3nt: TGCAGCGTTGGATCCGATACGCAGTATTTT

abundance: many
j_gene: TRBJ2-7
v_gene: TRBV20-1
d_gene: .
CDR3aa: CSARDRAGAYEQYF
CDR3nt: TGCAGTGCTAGAGATCGGGCCGGGGCCTACGAGCAGTACTTC

abundance: .
j_gene: TRBJ2-5
v_gene: TRBV27
d_gene: .
CDR3aa: CASRSEGTGSFNEQYF
CDR3nt: TGTGCCAGCAGATCCGAAGGAACAGGGTCTTTCAATGAGCAGTACTTC

abundance: few
j_gene: TRBJ1-2
v_gene: TRBV25-1
d_gene: .
CDR3aa: CASSEFGQVYGYTF
CDR3nt: TGTGCCAGCAGTGAATTTGGCCAGGTCTATGGCTACACCTTC

abundance: .
j_gene: TRBJ2-2
v_gene: TRBV25-1
d_gene: TRBD2
CDR3aa: CASTLAGGTGELFF
CDR3nt: TGTGCCAGCACCTTAGCGGGAGGAACCGGGGAGCTGTTTTTT

abundance: .
j_gene: TRBJ1-1
v_gene: TRBV29-1
d_gene: .
CDR3aa: CSSWRDNTEAFF
CDR3nt: TGCAGCTCCTGGAGGGATAACACTGAAGCTTTCTTT

abundance: .
j_gene: TRBJ2-3
v_gene: TRBV25-1
d_gene: .
CDR3aa: CASSALQGLGRADTQYF
CDR3nt: TGTGCCAGCAGTGCCCTACAGGGGCTCGGGAGGGCAGATACGCAGTATTTT

abundance: few
j_gene: TRBJ1-1
v_gene: TRBV29-1
d_gene: .
CDR3aa: CSVRAGFGGNTEAFF
CDR3nt: TGCAGCGTTCGGGCAGGGTTCGGGGGGAACACTGAAGCTTTCTTT

abundance: .
j_gene: TRBJ2-3
v_gene: TRBV20-1
d_gene: TRBD2
CDR3aa: CSARDFLAGPDTQYF
CDR3nt: TGCAGTGCTAGAGATTTCCTAGCGGGACCAGATACGCAGTATTTT

abundance: few
j_gene: TRBJ2-5
v_gene: TRBV27
d_gene: TRBD2
CDR3aa: CASSSPSGGIKTQYF
CDR3nt: TGTGCCAGCAGTTCACCTAGCGGGGGGATCAAGACCCAGTACTTC

abundance: .
j_gene: TRBJ1-1
v_gene: TRBV12-5
d_gene: .
CDR3aa: CASGLVPDRMNTEAFF
CDR3nt: TGTGCTAGTGGTTTGGTACCCGACAGGATGAACACTGAAGCTTTCTTT

abundance: few
j_gene: TRBJ2-7
v_gene: TRBV5-1
d_gene: .
CDR3aa: CASPWYEQYF
CDR3nt: TGCGCCAGCCCGTGGTACGAGCAGTACTTC

abundance: few
j_gene: TRBJ2-3
v_gene: TRBV20-1
d_gene: .
CDR3aa: CSARADQATDTQYF
CDR3nt: TGCAGTGCTAGAGCCGATCAGGCGACAGATACGCAGTATTTT

abundance: .
j_gene: TRBJ2-7
v_gene: TRBV6-5
d_gene: TRBD2
CDR3aa: CASPGGKAGAALLQYF
CDR3nt: TGTGCCAGCCCGGGGGGAAAGGCGGGAGCCGCTCTTTTACAGTACTTC

abundance: few
j_gene: TRBJ1-6
v_gene: TRBV28
d_gene: .
CDR3aa: CASSLGGMRNSPLHF
CDR3nt: TGTGCCAGCAGTTTGGGGGGCATGAGGAATTCACCCCTCCACTTT

abundance: few
j_gene: TRBJ1-2
v_gene: TRBV6-5
d_gene: TRBD1
CDR3aa: CASSYSIDRTGGEIYGYTF
CDR3nt: TGTGCCAGCAGTTACTCGATTGACAGGACAGGGGGGGAAATTTATGGCTACACCTTC

abundance: .
j_gene: TRBJ2-1
v_gene: TRBV9
d_gene: TRBD2
CDR3aa: CASSVGGLGAYNEQFF
CDR3nt: TGTGCCAGCAGCGTAGGAGGACTAGGTGCCTACAATGAGCAGTTCTTC

abundance: .
j_gene: TRBJ2-1
v_gene: TRBV10-3
d_gene: .
CDR3aa: CAISSSPRIDEQFF
CDR3nt: TGTGCCATCAGTTCGAGTCCACGTATAGATGAGCAGTTCTTC

abundance: .
j_gene: TRBJ2-1
v_gene: TRBV25-1
d_gene: TRBD2
CDR3aa: CASSEGSGRGSYNEQFF
CDR3nt: TGTGCCAGCAGTGAGGGTAGCGGGAGGGGCTCCTACAATGAGCAGTTCTTC

abundance: .
j_gene: TRBJ1-2
v_gene: TRBV29-1
d_gene: .
CDR3aa: CSVEDRAMGNYGYTF
CDR3nt: TGCAGCGTTGAAGATCGGGCCATGGGAAACTATGGCTACACCTTC

abundance: few
j_gene: TRBJ1-2
v_gene: TRBV2
d_gene: TRBD1
CDR3aa: CATDRGKYGYTF
CDR3nt: TGTGCCACGGACAGGGGGAAGTATGGCTACACCTTC

abundance: few
j_gene: TRBJ2-2
v_gene: TRBV2
d_gene: TRBD2
CDR3aa: CASSPGLAGLTGELFF
CDR3nt: TGTGCCAGCAGCCCGGGACTAGCGGGGCTCACCGGGGAGCTGTTTTTT